This record looks at one T cell receptor beta chain sequence and its context. The sample originates from a study of CD8+ T cells in alopecia areata. V was clipped by 2 bases and J by 0 bases, with 11 bases between them. The germline CDR1 and CDR2 sequences are SGHAT and FQNNGV. The CDR3 runs to 15 residues. Alopecia areata patients gave lesional scalp punch biopsies and peripheral blood samples. It was cDNA, reverse transcribed from extracted RNA, that served as the sequencing template. Some clones are missing from TCRdb's copy, which holds only in-frame ones; the method was immunoSEQ multiplex PCR. The data contain 55,000 to 75,000 clones, under 55% of them singletons.

The sequence was collected from a human donor with alopecia areata. The rearrangement links TRBV11-2 to TRBJ2-7, with a tentative D call TRBD1 (6 bases). Here the sequenced sample was CD8+ T cells sorted from blood, taken at week 0. DNA for the CDR3: TGTGCCAGCAGCTTAAGCGGCAGGGGCTCCTACGAGCAGTACTTC. It codes for CASSLSGRGSYEQYF.